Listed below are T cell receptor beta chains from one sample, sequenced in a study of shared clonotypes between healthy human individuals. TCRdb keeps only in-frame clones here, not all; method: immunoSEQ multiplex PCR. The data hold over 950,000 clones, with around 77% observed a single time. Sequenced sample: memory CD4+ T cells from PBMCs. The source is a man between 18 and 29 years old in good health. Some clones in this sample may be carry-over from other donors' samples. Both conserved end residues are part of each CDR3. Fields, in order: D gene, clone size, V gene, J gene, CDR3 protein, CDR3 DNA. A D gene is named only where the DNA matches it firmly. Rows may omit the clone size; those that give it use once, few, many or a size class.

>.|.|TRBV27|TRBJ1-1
CASSSWEARNTEAFF
TGTGCCAGCAGCTCCTGGGAGGCCCGGAACACTGAAGCTTTCTTT
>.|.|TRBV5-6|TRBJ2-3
CASSSGTTDTQYF
TGTGCCAGCAGCTCAGGGACCACAGATACGCAGTATTTT
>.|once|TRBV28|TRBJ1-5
CASSRQENQPQHF
TGTGCCAGCAGTAGACAGGAGAATCAGCCCCAGCATTTT
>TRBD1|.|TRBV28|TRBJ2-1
CASSSTGTASYNEQFF
TGTGCCAGCAGTTCCACCGGGACAGCGTCCTACAATGAGCAGTTCTTC
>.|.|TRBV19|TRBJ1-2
CASSIGDYGYTF
TGTGCCAGTAGTATTGGGGACTATGGCTACACCTTC
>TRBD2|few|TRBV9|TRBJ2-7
CASSFSGSPYEQYF
TGTGCCAGCAGCTTCAGCGGGAGCCCCTACGAGCAGTACTTC
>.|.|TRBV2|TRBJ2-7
CASSEAAGPPYEQYF
TGTGCCAGCAGTGAAGCGGCGGGTCCCCCCTACGAGCAGTACTTC
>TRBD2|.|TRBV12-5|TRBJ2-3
CASGLSGDSGGTDTQYF
TGTGCTAGTGGTTTGAGTGGGGATAGCGGGGGCACAGATACGCAGTATTTT
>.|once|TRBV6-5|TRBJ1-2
CASKETGVYGYTF
TGTGCCAGCAAGGAGACAGGAGTCTATGGCTACACCTTC
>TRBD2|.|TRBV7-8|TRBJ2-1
CASSLELAGDRPWQFF
TGTGCCAGCAGCTTAGAACTAGCGGGGGATCGGCCGTGGCAGTTCTTC
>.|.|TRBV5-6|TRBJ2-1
CASSLGGPSSYNEQFF
TGTGCCAGCAGCTTGGGGGGCCCTAGCTCCTACAATGAGCAGTTCTTC
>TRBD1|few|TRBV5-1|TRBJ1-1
CASSLSGGNTEAFF
TGCGCCAGCAGCTTGTCAGGGGGGAACACTGAAGCTTTCTTT
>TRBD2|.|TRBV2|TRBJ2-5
CASSELRLAGGETQYF
TGTGCCAGCAGTGAGCTAAGACTAGCGGGAGGAGAGACCCAGTACTTC
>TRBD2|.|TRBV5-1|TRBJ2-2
CASSPRWLAGVLEDTGELFF
TGCGCCAGCAGCCCCAGGTGGCTAGCGGGAGTTCTAGAGGACACCGGGGAGCTGTTTTTT
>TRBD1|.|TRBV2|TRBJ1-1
CASSVTGVRTEAFF
TGTGCCAGCAGTGTAACAGGGGTTCGCACTGAAGCTTTCTTT
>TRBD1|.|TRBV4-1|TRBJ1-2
CASSQGPFPGQGYGYTF
TGCGCCAGCAGCCAAGGGCCTTTCCCGGGACAGGGGTATGGCTACACCTTC